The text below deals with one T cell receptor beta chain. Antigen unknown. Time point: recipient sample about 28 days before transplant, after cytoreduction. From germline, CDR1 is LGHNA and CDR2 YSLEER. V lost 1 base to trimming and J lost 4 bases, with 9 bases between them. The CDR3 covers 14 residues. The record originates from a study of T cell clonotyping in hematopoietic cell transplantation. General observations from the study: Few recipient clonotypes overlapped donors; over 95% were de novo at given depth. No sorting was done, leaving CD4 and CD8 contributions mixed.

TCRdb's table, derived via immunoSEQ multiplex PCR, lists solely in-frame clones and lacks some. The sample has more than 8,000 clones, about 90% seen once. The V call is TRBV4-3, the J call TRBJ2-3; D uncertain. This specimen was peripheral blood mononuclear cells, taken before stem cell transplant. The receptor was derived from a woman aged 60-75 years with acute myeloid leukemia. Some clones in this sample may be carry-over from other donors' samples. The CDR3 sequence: CASSQGLGADTQYF. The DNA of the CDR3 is TGCGCCAGCAGCCAAGGATTGGGCGCAGATACGCAGTATTTT.